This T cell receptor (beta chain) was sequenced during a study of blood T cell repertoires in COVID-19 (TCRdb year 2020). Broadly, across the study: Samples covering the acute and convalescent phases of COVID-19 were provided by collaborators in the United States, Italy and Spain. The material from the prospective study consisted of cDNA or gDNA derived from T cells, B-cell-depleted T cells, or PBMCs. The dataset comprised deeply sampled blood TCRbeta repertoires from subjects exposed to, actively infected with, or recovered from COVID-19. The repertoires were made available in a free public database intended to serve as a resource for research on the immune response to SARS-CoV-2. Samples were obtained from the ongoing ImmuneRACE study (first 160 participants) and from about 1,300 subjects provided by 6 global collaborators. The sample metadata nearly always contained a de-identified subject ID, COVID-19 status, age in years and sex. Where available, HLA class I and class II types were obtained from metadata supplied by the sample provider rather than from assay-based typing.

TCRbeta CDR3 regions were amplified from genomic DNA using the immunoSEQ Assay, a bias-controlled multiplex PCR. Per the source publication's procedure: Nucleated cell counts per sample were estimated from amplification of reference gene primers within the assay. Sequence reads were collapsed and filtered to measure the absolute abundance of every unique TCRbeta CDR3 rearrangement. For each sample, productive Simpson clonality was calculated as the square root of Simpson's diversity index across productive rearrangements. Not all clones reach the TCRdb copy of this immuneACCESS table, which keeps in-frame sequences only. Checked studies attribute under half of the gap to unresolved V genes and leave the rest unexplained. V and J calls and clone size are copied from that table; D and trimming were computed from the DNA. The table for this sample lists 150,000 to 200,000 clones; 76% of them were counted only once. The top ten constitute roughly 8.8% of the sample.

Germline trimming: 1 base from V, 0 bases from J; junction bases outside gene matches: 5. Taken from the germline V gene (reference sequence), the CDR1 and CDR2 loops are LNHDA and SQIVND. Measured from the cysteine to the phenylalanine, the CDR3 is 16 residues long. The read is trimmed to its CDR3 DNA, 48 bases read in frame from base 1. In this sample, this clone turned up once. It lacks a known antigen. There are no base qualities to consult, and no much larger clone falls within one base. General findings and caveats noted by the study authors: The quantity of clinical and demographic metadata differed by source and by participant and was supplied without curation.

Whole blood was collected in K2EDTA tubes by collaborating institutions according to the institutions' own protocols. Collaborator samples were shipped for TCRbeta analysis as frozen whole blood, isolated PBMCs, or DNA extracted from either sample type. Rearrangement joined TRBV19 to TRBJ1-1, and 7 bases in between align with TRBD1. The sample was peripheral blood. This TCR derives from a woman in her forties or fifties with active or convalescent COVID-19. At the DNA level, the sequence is TGTGCCAGTAGTATAGGGGGACAGCTAATGAACACTGAAGCTTTCTTT. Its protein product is CASSIGGQLMNTEAFF.